This T cell receptor beta chain was recorded in a study of CD8 T cells in Susac syndrome. RNA was extracted with the RNeasy kit, and a quantity of roughly 0.5 to 1 ug was reverse transcribed using random hexamers. The method of amplification for TCR beta CDR3 was immunoSEQ multiplex PCR, covering 54 Vbeta and 13 Jbeta. TCRdb used MiXCR to reprocess the immunoSEQ multiplex PCR reads, holding one entry per CDR3 protein. The sample records roughly 200,000 distinct CDR3 sequences, 85% to 95% being singletons. Sequencing of TCR beta drew on CD8+ and CD4+ T cells from blood. Comments on this clonotype: Its specificity is not known.

The CDR3 runs to 17 residues. V lost 3 bases, J lost 2 bases, and 20 bases lay in between. General observations from the study: TCR sequencing and HLA analysis covered a relatively small number of individuals.

This sequence originates from a human donor in good health. The chain couples TRBV12-3 or TRBV12-4 to TRBJ2-7, with a tentative D call TRBD2 (7 bases). Sample: CD4+ T cells from PBMCs. The CDR3, as DNA: TGTGCCAGCAGTTTCACAGGGAGGGTTGGAGGAACCTACGAGCAGTACTTC. This gives the protein CASSFTGRVGGTYEQYF.